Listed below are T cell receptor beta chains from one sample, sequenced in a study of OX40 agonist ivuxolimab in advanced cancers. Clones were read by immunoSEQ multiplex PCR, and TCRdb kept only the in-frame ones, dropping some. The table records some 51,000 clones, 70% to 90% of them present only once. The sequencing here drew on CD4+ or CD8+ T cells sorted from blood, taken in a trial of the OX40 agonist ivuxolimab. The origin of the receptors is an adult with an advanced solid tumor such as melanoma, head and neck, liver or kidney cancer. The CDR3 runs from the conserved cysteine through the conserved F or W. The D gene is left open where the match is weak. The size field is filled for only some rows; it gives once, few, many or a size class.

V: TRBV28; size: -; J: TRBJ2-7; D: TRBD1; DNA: TGTGCCAGCAGTTCCGGGGACAGTCCCTTGGAGCAGTACTTC; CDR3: CASSSGDSPLEQYF
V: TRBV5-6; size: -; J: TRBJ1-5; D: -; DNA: TGTGCCAGCAGCCCCCGAGGGGATAGCAATCAGCCCCAGCATTTT; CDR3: CASSPRGDSNQPQHF
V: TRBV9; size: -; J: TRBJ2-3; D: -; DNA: TGTGCCAGCAGCGTAGATTTAGGGACAGATACGCAGTATTTT; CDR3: CASSVDLGTDTQYF
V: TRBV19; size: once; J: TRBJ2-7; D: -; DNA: TGTGCCAGTAGTCCCGGACCTGCCTACGAGCAGTACTTC; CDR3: CASSPGPAYEQYF
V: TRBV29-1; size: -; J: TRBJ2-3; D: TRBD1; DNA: TGCAGCGTTGAATCAGGACAGGGAACAGATACGCAGTATTTT; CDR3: CSVESGQGTDTQYF
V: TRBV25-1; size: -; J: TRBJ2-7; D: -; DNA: TGTGCCAGCAGTGAATGGAATGGACTCAACTACGAGCAGTACTTC; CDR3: CASSEWNGLNYEQYF
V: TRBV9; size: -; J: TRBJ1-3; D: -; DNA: TGTGCCAGCAGCGCCCCCCCAGCGGGTGGAAACACCATATATTTT; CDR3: CASSAPPAGGNTIYF
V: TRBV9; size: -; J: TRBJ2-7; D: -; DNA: TGTGCCAGCAGCGTAATGGAGACGGGCGAGCAGTACTTC; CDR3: CASSVMETGEQYF
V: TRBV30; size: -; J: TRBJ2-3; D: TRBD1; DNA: TGTGCCTGTTCCGGGACAGGGGGCTCAGATACGCAGTATTTT; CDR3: CACSGTGGSDTQYF
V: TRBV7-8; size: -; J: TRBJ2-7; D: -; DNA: TGTGCCAGCAGCCGCGGGACAGTCTACGAGCAGTACTTC; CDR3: CASSRGTVYEQYF
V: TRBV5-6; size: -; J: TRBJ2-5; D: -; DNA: TGTGCCAGCAGCTGGACCCAAGAGACCCAGTACTTC; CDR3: CASSWTQETQYF
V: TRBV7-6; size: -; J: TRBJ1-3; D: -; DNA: TGTGCCAGCAGCTTCAGCAGCGGTGGAAACACCATATATTTT; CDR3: CASSFSSGGNTIYF
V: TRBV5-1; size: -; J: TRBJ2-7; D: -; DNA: TGCGCCAGCAGCTTGGGGCGGTCAGTGGCTCAGCAGTACTTC; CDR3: CASSLGRSVAQQYF
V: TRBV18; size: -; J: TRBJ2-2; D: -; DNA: TGTGCCAGCTCACCGGAAGGGCCCGGGGAGCTGTTTTTT; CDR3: CASSPEGPGELFF
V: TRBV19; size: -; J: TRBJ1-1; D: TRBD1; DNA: TGTGCCAGTAGTATCTCCGGGACAGGGGGAAATGAAGCTTTCTTT; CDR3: CASSISGTGGNEAFF
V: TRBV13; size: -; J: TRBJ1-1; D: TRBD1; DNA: TGTGCCAGCAGAGCCCTACAGGGGCCGAACACTGAAGCTTTCTTT; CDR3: CASRALQGPNTEAFF
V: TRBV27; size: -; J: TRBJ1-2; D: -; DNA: TGTGCCAGCGCTCCGCTTGGACTGAACTATGGCTACACCTTC; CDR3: CASAPLGLNYGYTF
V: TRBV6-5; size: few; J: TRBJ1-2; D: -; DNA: TGTGCCAGCAGTTACGTAGAGAACTATGGCTACACCTTC; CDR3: CASSYVENYGYTF
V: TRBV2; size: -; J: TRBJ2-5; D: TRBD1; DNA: TGTGCCAGCAGCTCCGGACAGGGTCAAGAGACCCAGTACTTC; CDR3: CASSSGQGQETQYF
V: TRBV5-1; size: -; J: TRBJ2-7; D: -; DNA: TGCGCCAGCAGCCTCGGGAAGGGGGATTCCTACGAGCAGTACTTC; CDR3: CASSLGKGDSYEQYF
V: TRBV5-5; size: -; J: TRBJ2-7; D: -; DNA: TGTGCCAGCAGCTTGGTAGGCAGGGAGGTCGAGCAGTACTTC; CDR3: CASSLVGREVEQYF
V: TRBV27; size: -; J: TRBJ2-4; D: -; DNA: TGTGCCAGCAGTTACGGTATAGCCAAAAACATTCAGTACTTC; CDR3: CASSYGIAKNIQYF
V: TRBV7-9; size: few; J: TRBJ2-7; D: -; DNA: TGTGCCAGCAGCTGGGGGAGCGGATTTTCCTACGAGCAGTACTTC; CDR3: CASSWGSGFSYEQYF
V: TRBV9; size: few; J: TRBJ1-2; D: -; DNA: TGTGCCAGCAGCGAAATACATGGGAACTATGGCTACACCTTC; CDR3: CASSEIHGNYGYTF
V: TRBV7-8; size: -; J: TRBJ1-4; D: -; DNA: TGTGCCAGCAGCCTAGTTCTGGGTCGGGAGAATGAAAAACTGTTTTTT; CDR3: CASSLVLGRENEKLFF
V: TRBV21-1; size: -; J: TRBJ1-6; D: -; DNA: TGTGCCAGCAGCAAAGACGAAGAGGATTCACCCCTCCACTTT; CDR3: CASSKDEEDSPLHF
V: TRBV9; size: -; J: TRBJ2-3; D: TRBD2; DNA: TGTGCCAGCAGCGCCGCAGTGGCTAGCGGGACGGGAGATACGCAGTATTTT; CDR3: CASSAAVASGTGDTQYF
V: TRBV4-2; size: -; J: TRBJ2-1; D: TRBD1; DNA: TGTGCCAGCAGCCAAGGGACAGGGGTAGATGAGCAGTTCTTC; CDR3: CASSQGTGVDEQFF
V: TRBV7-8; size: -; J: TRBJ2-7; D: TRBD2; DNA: TGTGCCAGCAGTAGCGGGGGAACCTACGAGCAGTACTTC; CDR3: CASSSGGTYEQYF